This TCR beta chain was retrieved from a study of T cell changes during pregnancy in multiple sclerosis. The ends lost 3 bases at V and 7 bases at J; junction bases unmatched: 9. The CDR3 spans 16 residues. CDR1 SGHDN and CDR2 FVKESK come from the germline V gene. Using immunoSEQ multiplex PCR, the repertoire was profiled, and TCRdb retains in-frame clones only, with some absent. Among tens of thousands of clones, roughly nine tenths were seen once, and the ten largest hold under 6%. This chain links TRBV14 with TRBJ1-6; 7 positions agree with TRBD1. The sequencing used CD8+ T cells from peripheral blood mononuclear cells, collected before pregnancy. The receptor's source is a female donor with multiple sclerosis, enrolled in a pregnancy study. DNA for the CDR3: TGTGCCAGCAGCCATGGACGGGACAGAGTGAATTCACCCCTCCACTTT. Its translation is CASSHGRDRVNSPLHF.